This TCR beta chain was identified in a study of OX40 agonist ivuxolimab in advanced cancers. At the level of the study: Ivuxolimab, an antibody that agonizes OX40 (CD134), was administered to the patients. Melanoma, hepatocellular carcinoma, head and neck or renal cell cancer occurred in dose-escalation patients.

Sequencing was performed with immunoSEQ multiplex PCR; in TCRdb, only in-frame clones are kept and a portion is missing. The data contain about 26,000 clones, approximately 83% of them singletons. The CDR3 contains 15 residues. Germline V gene lookup returns CDR1 LNHDA and CDR2 SQIVND (reference sequence). V lost 5 bases to trimming and J lost 7 bases; unmatched junction nucleotides: 13. This chain uses TRBV19 with TRBJ2-7; 8 bases are shared with TRBD1. The clonotype was recovered from an adult with an advanced solid tumor such as melanoma, head and neck, liver or kidney cancer. The starting material was CD4+ or CD8+ T cells sorted from blood, obtained in a trial of the OX40 agonist ivuxolimab. In nucleotides, the CDR3 is TGTGCCAGTAGTCCTCCGGGACAGGTGAGGGGTGAGCAGTACTTC. Encoded protein: CASSPPGQVRGEQYF.